These 25 T cell receptor beta chains came from one sample sequenced in a study of T cell changes during pregnancy in multiple sclerosis. The table came from immunoSEQ multiplex PCR; TCRdb's copy has only in-frame clones and leaves some out. Of 60,000 to 65,000 clones detected, roughly 92% appear once; the ten largest clones hold roughly 1.5%. The sample consisted of peripheral blood, taken in the second trimester of pregnancy. The source of these receptors is a female donor with multiple sclerosis, enrolled in a pregnancy study.

This clone has a single count. The V gene is TRBV7-2, the J gene TRBJ2-1, with TRBD2 matching 14 bases. Trimming removed 4 bases from V and 9 bases from J; junction bases left unmatched: 8. Germline CDR1 and CDR2: SGHTA and FQGNSA. CDR3 size: 16 residues. The CDR3 here is CASSSGTSGSVSEQFF. Written as DNA, the CDR3 is TGTGCCAGCAGCTCCGGGACTAGCGGGAGTGTAAGTGAGCAGTTCTTC.

CDR3 nucleotide sequence: TGTGCCAGCAGCTTTAGCGGGAGGGCTTCCTACAATGAGCAGTTCTTC. As protein: CASSFSGRASYNEQFF. V gene TRBV9 combines with J gene TRBJ2-1, with 11 nucleotides matching TRBD2. The trim removed 4 bases at V and 1 base at J, leaving 4 bases unmatched. CDR1 SGDLS and CDR2 YYNGEE come from the germline V gene. This CDR3 spans 16 amino acids.

This clone was detected a few times. The chain carries TRBV28 and TRBJ2-1, with 8 positions matching TRBD2. Germline values: CDR1 MDHEN, CDR2 SYDVKM. The CDR3 spans 16 residues. V was clipped by 4 bases and J by 5 bases; unmatched bases: 10. The CDR3 loop is CASSSRLAQENNEQFF. CDR3 nucleotide sequence: TGTGCCAGCAGTTCCCGACTAGCGCAAGAGAACAATGAGCAGTTCTTC.

The chain couples TRBV6-1 to TRBJ1-5, with D possibly being TRBD1 (6 bases). From germline, CDR1 is MNHNS and CDR2 SASEGT. Trimming took off 6 bases at V and 4 bases at J, with 16 bases between the two ends. The CDR3 runs to 15 residues. CDR3 nucleotide sequence: TGTGCCAGCAGGGGTCGGACAGACCAAAATCAGCCCCAGCATTTT. It is translated as CASRGRTDQNQPQHF.

The J gene is TRBJ1-2, the V gene TRBV2; D is uncertain. Germline assignment: CDR1 SNHLY and CDR2 FYNNEI. This CDR3 comprises 15 residues. The germline V and J ends were trimmed by 6 bases and 0 bases, with 14 bases remaining between them. The CDR3 DNA sequence: TGTGCCAGCAGAGACCAGGACGGGACTAACTATGGCTACACCTTC. This encodes CASRDQDGTNYGYTF.

The V and J genes are TRBV27 and TRBJ1-5, with D uncertain. The CDR3 sequence is 16 residues long. Trimming took 7 bases from V and 2 from J, leaving 18 bases between them. The germline V gene has CDR1 MNHEY and CDR2 SMNVEV (reference sequence). CDR3 sequence: CASILMAGSGNQPQHF. CDR3 DNA sequence: TGTGCCAGCATTCTCATGGCGGGGTCAGGCAATCAGCCCCAGCATTTT.

The chain couples TRBV5-1 to TRBJ2-1; 7 bases align to TRBD1. From germline, CDR1 is SGHRS and CDR2 YFSETQ. The CDR3 contains 15 residues. V lost 0 bases to trimming and J lost 0 bases; unmatched junction nucleotides: 0. The CDR3 loop is CASSLGDSSYNEQFF. CDR3 DNA: TGCGCCAGCAGCTTGGGGGACAGCTCCTACAATGAGCAGTTCTTC.

This chain connects TRBV6-5 to TRBJ1-4; no clear D. CDR3 size: 12 residues. Per the germline V gene, CDR1 is MNHEY and CDR2 is SVGAGI. Trimming took 0 bases from V and 7 from J, leaving 3 bases between them. The CDR3 DNA reads TGTGCCAGCAGTTACTCCGGTGAAAAACTGTTTTTT. Its protein is CASSYSGEKLFF.

The rearrangement links TRBV18 to TRBJ2-1, with a weak D call TRBD2 (5 bases). Deletions cut 6 bases from V and 7 bases from J, with 13 bases between. The CDR3 length is 13 residues. Germline V gene data show CDR1 as KGHSH and CDR2 as LQKENI. This CDR3 is CASSPGIVNEQFF. Written as DNA, the CDR3 is TGTGCCAGCTCCCCGGGAATTGTAAATGAGCAGTTCTTC.

The CDR3, as DNA: TGTGCCAGCAGCTCAGACAGGGGGCGCACTGAAGCTTTCTTT. As protein: CASSSDRGRTEAFF. The chain recombines TRBV7-3 with TRBJ1-1; TRBD1 matches at 10 bases. This CDR3 has 14 amino acids. V trimming: 4 bases; J trimming: 4 bases; junction bases outside the gene matches: 3. The germline V gene encodes CDR1 SGHTA and CDR2 FQGTGA.

The V call is TRBV28, the J call TRBJ1-1; tentative D call: TRBD1 (5 bases). V lost 5 bases and J 1 base, leaving 8 bases between the germline ends. The CDR3 has 13 residues. Germline loops: CDR1 MDHEN, CDR2 SYDVKM. The CDR3 nucleotides are TGTGCCAGCAGTCAGGGCGAGAACACTGAAGCTTTCTTT. Translated: CASSQGENTEAFF.

The chain joins TRBV13 to TRBJ2-4; TRBD1 aligns across 7 bases. Germline CDR1 and CDR2: PRHDT and FYEKMQ (reference sequence). V lost 5 bases and J lost 8; bases outside the gene matches: 9. This CDR3 is 14 amino acids long. In DNA, the CDR3 is TGTGCCAGCAGCCCCTGGACAGGTATTCACATTCAGTACTTC. This gives the protein CASSPWTGIHIQYF.

This clone was picked up one time. The chain carries TRBV7-8 and TRBJ2-7; maybe TRBD1 (5 bases). The CDR3 is made up of 15 amino acids. V lost 3 bases and J 0 bases, leaving 12 bases between the germline ends. CDR1 is SGHVS, CDR2 FQNEAQ, per germline. The DNA for the CDR3 is TGTGCCAGCAGCTTCATAGACAGCCTCTCCTACGAGCAGTACTTC. This translates into CASSFIDSLSYEQYF.

The rearrangement uses TRBV6-5 and TRBJ1-2; D remains ambiguous. CDR3 length: 15 residues. Germline CDR1 MNHEY, CDR2 SVGAGI. V shed 2 bases and J shed 7 bases, with 17 bases lying between them. Here the CDR3 reads CASSYGGWARTGYTF. The CDR3 DNA reads as TGTGCCAGCAGTTACGGTGGGTGGGCGCGTACTGGCTACACCTTC.

The chain couples TRBV4-3 to TRBJ2-1; TRBD2 is a possible D gene (6 bases). The CDR3 spans 16 residues. In germline, CDR1 is LGHNA, CDR2 YSLEER. Trimming left V 4 bases short and J 5 bases short, with 18 bases between. CDR3 amino acids: CASSRQGMGGNNEQFF. For the CDR3, the DNA is TGCGCCAGCAGCCGTCAAGGGATGGGGGGAAACAATGAGCAGTTCTTC.

The V call is TRBV7-9, the J call TRBJ2-1; TRBD2 might be the D (5 bases). Looked up from germline, CDR1 is SEHNR and CDR2 is FQNEAQ (reference sequence). Deletions cut 0 bases from V and 3 bases from J, with 9 bases between. The CDR3 consists of 15 residues. CDR3 nucleotide sequence: TGTGCCAGCAGCTTAGCGAGGAGCGGCTACAATGAGCAGTTCTTC. Translation gives CASSLARSGYNEQFF.

The V gene is TRBV9, the J gene TRBJ1-2; 9 bases map to TRBD1. CDR3 size: 16 residues. Germline V gives CDR1 SGDLS, CDR2 YYNGEE. V dropped 5 bases and J dropped 5; count of bases not matched to a gene: 13. CDR3 DNA: TGTGCCAGCAGTCTGGGGACAGGGAGAGTCTTTTATGGCTACACCTTC. Translated, it gives CASSLGTGRVFYGYTF.

The V and J genes are TRBV6-5 and TRBJ1-1, with 11 bases identical to TRBD1. The CDR3 contains 15 residues. The germline CDR1 and CDR2 sequences are MNHEY and SVGAGI. J lost 6 bases, V lost 4 bases, and 7 bases had no gene match. The CDR3 coding sequence is TGTGCCAGCAGTTCACCGGGACAGGGGGTCCCTGAAGCTTTCTTT. Protein product: CASSSPGQGVPEAFF.

The CDR3 region has the DNA TGTGCCAGCAGCTTAGGGGGCAGCCCCCGATATAATTCACCCCTCCACTTT. Translated: CASSLGGSPRYNSPLHF. V usage is TRBV7-2 and J usage is TRBJ1-6, with D perhaps matching TRBD1 (5 bases). Germline V gives CDR1 SGHTA, CDR2 FQGNSA. The ends were cut back, 1 base at V and 4 bases at J, with 14 bases in the middle. This CDR3 region has 17 residues.

This clone was observed a handful of times. This chain links TRBV6-5 with TRBJ1-5, with D possibly matching TRBD1 (6 bases). The CDR3 totals 16 residues. Germline V lookup: CDR1 MNHEY, CDR2 SVGAGI. Trimming took off 0 bases at V and 7 bases at J, with 16 bases between the two ends. The CDR3 spells CASSYSRGGGGQPQHF. CDR3 in DNA: TGTGCCAGCAGTTACTCCAGGGGCGGAGGAGGACAGCCCCAGCATTTT.

The J gene is TRBJ2-5, the V gene TRBV6-1, with TRBD2 matching over 14 bases. Germline V CDR1 and CDR2: MNHNS, SASEGT. The V gene end was trimmed by 3 bases and the J gene end by 5 bases; junction bases not matched to a gene: 8. This CDR3 comprises 17 residues. This CDR3 is CASSDPGLAGVGETQYF. In DNA, the CDR3 is TGTGCCAGCAGTGACCCGGGACTAGCGGGAGTCGGTGAGACCCAGTACTTC.

This chain connects TRBV28 to TRBJ1-2, with no clear D. V lost 2 bases and J lost 4, with 11 bases in between. The length of the CDR3 is 14 residues. Germline CDR1 MDHEN, CDR2 SYDVKM. Here the CDR3 DNA reads TGTGCCAGCAGTTTAGGGCCCTCCGGCTATGGCTACACCTTC. Protein: CASSLGPSGYGYTF.

This chain uses TRBV29-1 with TRBJ2-3, with TRBD2 identical over 9 bases. Looked up from germline, CDR1 is SQVTM and CDR2 is ANQGSEA. The junction had 10 bases not matched to a gene; V was cut back by 4 bases and J by 2 bases. The CDR3 has 16 amino acids. The CDR3 DNA sequence: TGCAGCGTTGCCCCCGGGGCTAGCGGGATCACAGATACGCAGTATTTT. It is translated as CSVAPGASGITDTQYF.

The chain's CDR3 is CASSTGLAGIDTQYF. The CDR3 nucleotides are TGTGCCAGCAGTACCGGACTAGCGGGAATAGATACGCAGTATTTT. The rearrangement uses TRBV6-5 and TRBJ2-3; 12 bases line up with TRBD2. J lost 5 bases, V lost 5 bases, and 5 bases had no gene match. This CDR3 has 15 residues. Germline V gene sequence: CDR1 MNHEY, CDR2 SVGAGI.

This rearrangement joins TRBV5-1 to TRBJ2-7; a possible D gene is TRBD2 (7 bases). Trimming removed 4 bases at V and 5 bases at J, with 13 bases between. CDR1 and CDR2 (germline): SGHRS, YFSETQ. The CDR3 sequence is 13 residues long. CDR3 sequence (DNA): TGCGCCAGCAGCATGGGGGGGCTCGACGAGCAGTACTTC. Translated, it gives CASSMGGLDEQYF.